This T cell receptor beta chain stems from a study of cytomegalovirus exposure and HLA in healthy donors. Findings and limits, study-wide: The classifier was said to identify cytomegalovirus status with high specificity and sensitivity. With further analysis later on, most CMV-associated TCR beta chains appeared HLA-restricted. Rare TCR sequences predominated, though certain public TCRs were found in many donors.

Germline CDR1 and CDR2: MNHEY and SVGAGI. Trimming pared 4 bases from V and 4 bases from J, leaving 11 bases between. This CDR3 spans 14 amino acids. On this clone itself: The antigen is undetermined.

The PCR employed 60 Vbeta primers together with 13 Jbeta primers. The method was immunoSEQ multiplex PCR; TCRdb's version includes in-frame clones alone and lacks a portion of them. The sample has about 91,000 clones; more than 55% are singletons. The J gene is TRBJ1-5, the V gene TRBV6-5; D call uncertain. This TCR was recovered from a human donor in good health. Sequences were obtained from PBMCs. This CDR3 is CASSSVNRNQPQHF. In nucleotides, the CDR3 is TGTGCCAGCAGTTCGGTCAATCGTAATCAGCCCCAGCATTTT.